This TCR beta chain was recorded in a study of T cell responses to AZD1222 COVID-19 vaccine. A word on this clone: Its cognate antigen is unknown.

Libraries were prepared by immunoSEQ multiplex PCR; TCRdb keeps only in-frame clonotypes and omits some of them. The sample holds 140,000 or so clones, around 94% seen once. Whole-study findings and limits: In the spike-specific TCR repertoire, nearly half reportedly target unmutated variant regions. It should be noted that donors were predominantly white British and more often female, and clonal diversity was possibly underestimated. Distributed over spike, vaccine-associated CD4 TCRs predominated at 160-218 and 743-854. Sampled repertoires all dated from after the peak T cell response.

Germline CDR1 SGDLS, CDR2 YYNGEE. V was shortened by 0 bases and J by 0 bases, with 11 bases between the two germline ends. The CDR3 loop spans 16 amino acids. The V and J genes are TRBV9 and TRBJ2-3; a possible D gene is TRBD1 (6 bases). The TCR comes from an adult who had recovered from COVID-19. Source: peripheral blood, taken after recovery from COVID-19. The CDR3: CASSVVGQVSTDTQYF. The CDR3 DNA follows: TGTGCCAGCAGCGTAGTGGGACAAGTCAGCACAGATACGCAGTATTTT.